Below are 4 T cell receptor beta chains sequenced from a single sample in a study of shared clonotypes between healthy human individuals. Sequencing used immunoSEQ multiplex PCR; TCRdb keeps in-frame clones, though not all of them. Of about 1.1 million clones listed, approximately 80% are singletons. The sequencing sample was made of memory CD4+ T cells from PBMCs. Subset specified: CD45RA-negative fraction. The receptor source for this set is a man aged 18 to 35 in good health. Some clones in this sample may be carry-over from other donors' samples.

This clone was detected many times. The chain uses TRBV4-3 and TRBJ1-2; weak D call: TRBD1 (5 bases). Germline V gene data show CDR1 as LGHNA and CDR2 as YSLEER. The CDR3 is 14 amino acids. Between the trimmed V and J ends, which lost 0 bases and 6 bases, there was a span of 11 bases. The CDR3 region has the DNA TGCGCCAGCAGCCAAGAGGGGGTAGCAAATGGCTACACCTTC. It is translated as CASSQEGVANGYTF.

The CDR3 nucleotides read TGTGCCACCCAGGCGGGGAGCAATCAGCCCCAGCATTTT. It translates to CATQAGSNQPQHF. The genes are TRBV6-5 and TRBJ1-5; no clear D gene. This CDR3 is 13 amino acids long. V dropped 10 bases and J dropped 1 base, with 11 bases sitting between them. Germline values: CDR1 MNHEY, CDR2 SVGAGI.

This clone has only one observation. The chain combines TRBV7-7 with TRBJ2-2; 10 nucleotides align to TRBD1. CDR1 and CDR2 from the germline V gene are SSHAT and FNYEAQ (reference sequence). This CDR3 region has 14 residues. The V and J ends lost 5 bases and 6 bases, in that order; junction bases with no gene match: 3. CDR3 nucleotides: TGTGCCAGCAGCATGGGACAGGGGCCCGGGGAGCTGTTTTTT. Protein: CASSMGQGPGELFF.

The chain employs TRBV2 and TRBJ2-2; tentatively, D is TRBD1 or TRBD2 (6 bases each). This CDR3 has 16 amino acids. V lost 8 bases to trimming and J lost 8 bases, with 24 bases between them. Germline values: CDR1 SNHLY, CDR2 FYNNEI. Here the CDR3 reads CASVRGRLPGGGELFF. In nucleotides, the CDR3 is TGTGCCAGCGTCAGGGGCCGACTACCCGGGGGAGGGGAGCTGTTTTTT. Full variable domain (remainder filled in from reference TRBV2 and TRBJ2-2): EPEVTQTPSHQVTQMGQEVILRCVPISNHLYFYWYRQILGQKVEFLVSFYNNEISEKSEIFDDQFSVERPDGSNFTLKIRSTKLEDSAMYFCASVRGRLPGGGELFFGEGSRLTVL.